A selection of T cell receptor beta chains follows, all from one sample in a study of long-term antiretroviral therapy in people with HIV. Libraries were prepared by immunoSEQ multiplex PCR; TCRdb keeps only in-frame clonotypes and omits some of them. The table records 20,000 to 25,000 clones, 80% to 90% of them present only once. The specimen was unsorted PBMCs, collected 1.9 years after starting antiretroviral therapy. The receptors were gathered from a woman aged 50 to 60 with HIV. The CDR3 runs from the conserved cysteine through the conserved F or W. Each record gives: D gene, V gene, J gene, CDR3 protein, CDR3 DNA. A D gene is named only where the DNA matches it firmly.

TRBD1,TRBV7-2,TRBJ1-5,CASSLFVGTGGSLQPQHF,TGTGCCAGCAGCTTATTTGTCGGGACAGGGGGCTCCCTACAGCCCCAGCATTTT
NA,TRBV6-1,TRBJ2-6,CASTQQSSGANVLTF,TGTGCCAGCACCCAACAAAGCTCTGGGGCCAACGTCCTGACTTTC
NA,TRBV14,TRBJ2-5,CASSPWGTRQETQYF,TGTGCCAGCAGCCCCTGGGGGACCCGGCAAGAGACCCAGTACTTC
NA,TRBV7-9,TRBJ1-4,CASSLSSLGNEKLFF,TGTGCCAGCAGCTTATCCAGCCTAGGGAATGAAAAACTGTTTTTT
TRBD2,TRBV28,TRBJ2-5,CASSLRLAGIKQETQYF,TGTGCCAGCAGTTTAAGACTAGCGGGGATCAAACAAGAGACCCAGTACTTC
TRBD1,TRBV6-5,TRBJ1-2,CASRILEPQGDGYTF,TGTGCCAGCAGAATACTCGAACCACAGGGGGACGGCTACACCTTC
NA,TRBV9,TRBJ2-3,CASSYKSFGESDTQYF,TGTGCCAGCAGCTATAAATCCTTTGGGGAATCAGATACGCAGTATTTT
NA,TRBV6-6,TRBJ2-2,CASRGDRELFF,TGTGCCAGCAGGGGGGACCGGGAGCTGTTTTTT
NA,TRBV5-1,TRBJ1-6,CASSWTDYNSPLHF,TGCGCCAGCAGCTGGACGGATTATAATTCACCCCTCCACTTT
NA,TRBV5-5,TRBJ2-7,CASSFPEIEYF,TGTGCCAGCAGCTTTCCAGAGATAGAGTACTTC
NA,TRBV6-1,TRBJ1-6,CASSEGSSPLHF,TGTGCCAGCAGCGAGGGGTCGTCACCCCTCCACTTT
NA,TRBV6-6,TRBJ1-1,CASSYSKNTEAFF,TGTGCCAGCAGTTACTCGAAGAACACTGAAGCTTTCTTT
TRBD2,TRBV4-3,TRBJ2-1,CASSQDPTAGGTYNEQFF,TGCGCCAGCAGCCAAGATCCCACGGCGGGGGGAACCTACAATGAGCAGTTCTTC
TRBD2,TRBV6-5,TRBJ2-1,CASSYNRLAGVDEQFF,TGTGCCAGCAGTTATAACCGGCTAGCGGGGGTTGATGAGCAGTTCTTC
NA,TRBV28,TRBJ2-1,CASSLSGGTYNEQFF,TGTGCCAGCAGTTTAAGTGGGGGGACTTACAATGAGCAGTTCTTC
NA,TRBV5-6,TRBJ1-4,CASSLLEGHEKLFF,TGTGCCAGCAGCTTGTTAGAGGGCCATGAAAAACTGTTTTTT
NA,TRBV9,TRBJ1-1,CASSRGGRDEAFF,TGTGCCAGCAGCCGCGGGGGAAGGGATGAAGCTTTCTTT
TRBD1,TRBV30,TRBJ2-7,CAWSPTGTGGYEQYF,TGTGCCTGGAGTCCAACAGGGACAGGGGGGTACGAGCAGTACTTC
TRBD1,TRBV4-1,TRBJ1-2,CASSLGGLNYGYTF,TGCGCCAGCAGTCTAGGGGGCCTTAACTATGGCTACACCTTC
NA,TRBV27,TRBJ1-2,CASSASTRNERGYTF,TGTGCCAGCAGTGCGTCGACCCGGAACGAGCGGGGCTACACCTTC
NA,TRBV15,TRBJ1-2,CATSRDLGGVHGYTF,TGTGCCACCAGCAGGGATTTGGGGGGAGTACATGGCTACACCTTC
NA,TRBV19,TRBJ1-2,CASWTQRGGCTF,TGTGCCAGTTGGACCCAACGAGGAGGCTGCACCTTC